Each of the 9 T cell receptor beta chains below was sequenced from the same sample in a study of T cell repertoires in cytomegalovirus infection. TCRdb analysed the reads with MiXCR anew, one entry per CDR3 protein. The sample carries roughly 600,000 distinct CDR3 sequences, roughly a quarter recorded once. Sequencing input: CD8+ T cells from PBMCs. Receptors originate from a human donor in good health (CMV status not recorded). Some clones in this sample may be carry-over from other donors' samples.

This clonotype is a singleton in its sample. The V gene is TRBV10-3, the J gene TRBJ1-1; D not certain. This CDR3 comprises 11 residues. V was shortened by 8 bases and J by 1 base, with 5 bases between the two germline ends. The germline V gene encodes CDR1 ENHRY and CDR2 SYGVKD. CDR3 sequence: CAIFGNTEAFF. CDR3 coding DNA: TGTGCCATCTTCGGGAACACTGAAGCTTTCTTT.

V is TRBV5-1 and J is TRBJ2-5; D not certain. The V end was cut by 6 bases, the J end by 4 bases, with 4 bases between. This CDR3 is built from 10 residues. CDR1 is SGHRS and CDR2 is YFSETQ in the germline V gene. The CDR3 protein is CASNGETQYF. As DNA, the CDR3 is TGCGCCAGCAACGGAGAGACCCAGTACTTC.

Ten or more counts support this clonotype. The chain employs TRBV6-6 and TRBJ2-1; 7 positions agree with TRBD1. The junction had 1 base not matched to a gene; V was cut back by 2 bases and J by 6 bases. Germline values: CDR1 MNHNY, CDR2 SVGAGI (reference sequence). The length of the CDR3 is 13 residues. The CDR3 DNA sequence: TGTGCCAGCAGTTACCCAGGGGGCAATGAGCAGTTCTTC. This sequence encodes CASSYPGGNEQFF.

This chain uses TRBV29-1 with TRBJ2-7; 8 nucleotides match TRBD1. This CDR3 is 16 amino acids long. Germline V gene lookup returns CDR1 SQVTM and CDR2 ANQGSEA. V lost 0 bases, J lost 4 bases, and 11 bases stayed unmatched. The CDR3: CSVEDHCRGLRYEQYV. CDR3 bases: TGCAGCGTTGAAGATCATTGCAGGGGGCTTAGATACGAGCAGTACGTC.

This sequence joins TRBV20-1 and TRBJ2-3; 9 bases line up with TRBD2. The length of the CDR3 is 15 residues. Germline V gene data show CDR1 as DFQATT and CDR2 as SNEGSKA (reference sequence). J was trimmed by 0 bases and V by 3 bases; bases with no gene match: 4. CDR3 protein: CSASRTSASTDTQYF. The CDR3 bases are TGCAGTGCTAGCCGGACTAGCGCGAGCACAGATACGCAGTATTTT.

The chain joins TRBV20-1 to TRBJ1-6; no definite D call. This CDR3 spans 17 amino acids. From germline, CDR1 is DFQATT and CDR2 SNEGSKA (reference sequence). V shed 0 bases and J shed 0 bases, with 12 bases lying between them. The CDR3 DNA is TGCAGTGCTAGAGACCAACACGGAAGCTCCTATAATTCACCCCTCCACTTT. Residues: CSARDQHGSSYNSPLHF.

This clonotype was seen a few times. The chain has TRBV6-2 or TRBV6-3 and TRBJ2-7, with unresolved D. The germline gives CDR1 MNHEY, CDR2 SVGEGT. V dropped 2 bases and J dropped 2 bases, with 7 bases sitting between them. The CDR3 is made up of 13 amino acids. The CDR3 loop is CASSYGVTYEQYV. Written as DNA, the CDR3 is TGTGCCAGCAGTTACGGGGTGACCTACGAGCAGTACGTC.

J is TRBJ2-7 and V is TRBV5-1, with 7 nucleotides matching TRBD2. Germline V CDR1 and CDR2: SGHRS, YFSETQ. V lost 2 bases and J lost 4; bases outside the gene matches: 6. CDR3 length: 14 residues. The DNA for the CDR3 is TGCGCCAGCAGCTTAGGGGACTACCTTTACGAGCAGTACTTC. This translates into CASSLGDYLYEQYF. Filled out from reference TRBV5-1 and TRBJ2-7, the complete variable domain reads KAGVTQTPRYLIKTRGQQVTLSCSPISGHRSVSWYQQTPGQGLQFLFEYFSETQRNKGNFPGRFSGRQFSNSRSEMNVSTLELGDSALYLCASSLGDYLYEQYFGPGTRLTVT.

This clonotype was observed a handful of times. The V gene is TRBV28, the J gene TRBJ1-1; the D gene is possibly TRBD1 (6 bases). This CDR3 spans 13 amino acids. V gave up 2 bases and J gave up 6 bases, with 10 bases separating them. Germline V gene sequence: CDR1 MDHEN, CDR2 SYDVKM. The CDR3: CASSLRGGAEAFF. Written as DNA, the CDR3 is TGTGCCAGCAGTTTAAGAGGGGGAGCTGAAGCTTTCTTT.